What follows are 9 T cell receptor beta chains derived from one specimen sequenced in a study of T cells in tuberculosis. Sorting used thawed, overnight-rested PBMC stained with anti-CD3, a viability dye and GMM-loaded CD1B tetramer. CD1B tetramers were loaded with Rhodococcus equi-derived C32 glucose monomycolate. Here immunoSEQ multiplex PCR was the method, and the copy in TCRdb shows in-frame clones only, minus some. This repertoire shows tens of thousands of clones, roughly 79% found once; its top ten account for 9.5% to 15%. Sequencing was performed on CD1b-GMM tetramer-negative cells sorted from PBMCs. Receptors were obtained from an adult woman with latent tuberculosis.

The chain has TRBV5-1 and TRBJ2-1; the D gene is possibly TRBD2 (6 bases). The CDR3 has 14 amino acids. Trimming cost V 0 bases and J 12 bases, with 16 bases left between them. CDR1 is SGHRS and CDR2 is YFSETQ in the germline V gene. The CDR3 region has the DNA TGCGCCAGCAGCTTGGGGGGTGGAGGGATGCGGCAGTTCTTC. It codes for CASSLGGGGMRQFF.

The J gene is TRBJ1-1, the V gene TRBV29-1; maybe TRBD1 (5 bases). V was shortened by 6 bases and J by 5 bases, with 16 bases between the two germline ends. The CDR3 is 13 residues long. The V gene's germline CDR1 is SQVTM and CDR2 ANQGSEA. The CDR3 loop is CSVAKSGSTEAFF. In nucleotides, the CDR3 is TGCAGCGTCGCTAAATCAGGGTCTACTGAAGCTTTCTTT.

This clone was observed a few times. V is TRBV6-4 and J is TRBJ1-2; possible D gene TRBD1, 5 bases. The ends were cut back, 2 bases at V and 4 bases at J, with 11 bases in the middle. The V gene's germline CDR1 is MRHNA and CDR2 SNTAGT. The CDR3 is 14 residues long. The CDR3 region has the DNA TGTGCCAGCAGTGACAAGGGGCGCGGCTATGGCTACACCTTC. It codes for CASSDKGRGYGYTF.

The chain is built from TRBV2 and TRBJ1-5; TRBD1 aligns across 9 bases. This CDR3 has 13 residues. V was clipped by 6 bases and J by 4 bases; unmatched bases: 1. Germline V gene lookup returns CDR1 SNHLY and CDR2 FYNNEI. As DNA, the CDR3 is TGTGCCAGCAGGGACAGGGGAAATCAGCCCCAGCATTTT. This codes for CASRDRGNQPQHF. The full variable domain, completed using reference TRBV2 and TRBJ1-5, is EPEVTQTPSHQVTQMGQEVILRCVPISNHLYFYWYRQILGQKVEFLVSFYNNEISEKSEIFDDQFSVERPDGSNFTLKIRSTKLEDSAMYFCASRDRGNQPQHFGDGTRLSIL.

This clone was detected only once. The CDR3 bases are TGCAGTGCTAGAAGGGACAGGGGAGCTTTCTTT. It specifies CSARRDRGAFF. The V and J genes are TRBV20-1 and TRBJ1-1; 10 bases match TRBD1. Germline V gene sequence: CDR1 DFQATT, CDR2 SNEGSKA (reference sequence). This CDR3 has 11 amino acids. The J segment lost 10 bases and the V segment lost 2 bases, leaving 1 base of the junction unmatched.

J is TRBJ2-1 and V is TRBV12-5; TRBD1 agrees at 7 bases. The CDR3 is 12 residues long. Germline V gene data show CDR1 as LGHNT and CDR2 as FRNRAP. The ends lost 3 bases at V and 7 bases at J; junction bases unmatched: 0. CDR3 DNA sequence: TGTGCTAGTGGTTTACAGGGGAATGAGCAGTTCTTC. Protein: CASGLQGNEQFF. Combining the CDR3 with reference TRBV12-5 and TRBJ2-1 gives the whole variable domain DARVTQTPRHKVTEMGQEVTMRCQPILGHNTVFWYRQTMMQGLELLAYFRNRAPLDDSGMPKDRFSAEMPDATLATLKIQPSEPRDSAVYFCASGLQGNEQFFGPGTRLTVL.

This chain joins TRBV4-3 and TRBJ2-7; 11 bases are shared with TRBD2. J lost 2 bases, V lost 0 bases, and 9 bases had no gene match. The germline V gene encodes CDR1 LGHNA and CDR2 YSLEER. This CDR3 contains 18 residues. As DNA, the CDR3 is TGCGCCAGCAGCCAAGATAGGGCTAGCGGGGGGTACCCCTACGAGCAGTACTTC. Translation: CASSQDRASGGYPYEQYF.

The chain has TRBV28 and TRBJ2-6; D remains ambiguous. Germline CDR1 is MDHEN and CDR2 is SYDVKM. Trimming took off 6 bases at V and 0 bases at J, with 9 bases between the two ends. The CDR3 is 15 amino acids. In DNA, the CDR3 is TGTGCCAGCAGACCCGGTAACTCTGGGGCCAACGTCCTGACTTTC. Protein product: CASRPGNSGANVLTF.

Judged by abundance, this clone is medium-sized (0.01 to 0.1%). The V call is TRBV5-1, the J call TRBJ2-7; D is perhaps TRBD1 (6 bases). Germline V gene sequence: CDR1 SGHRS, CDR2 YFSETQ. The CDR3 covers 15 residues. Trimming cost V 0 bases and J 3 bases, with 13 bases left between them. The CDR3 protein is CASSLARGSGYEQYF. CDR3 coding DNA: TGCGCCAGCAGCTTGGCTAGGGGGTCGGGCTACGAGCAGTACTTC.